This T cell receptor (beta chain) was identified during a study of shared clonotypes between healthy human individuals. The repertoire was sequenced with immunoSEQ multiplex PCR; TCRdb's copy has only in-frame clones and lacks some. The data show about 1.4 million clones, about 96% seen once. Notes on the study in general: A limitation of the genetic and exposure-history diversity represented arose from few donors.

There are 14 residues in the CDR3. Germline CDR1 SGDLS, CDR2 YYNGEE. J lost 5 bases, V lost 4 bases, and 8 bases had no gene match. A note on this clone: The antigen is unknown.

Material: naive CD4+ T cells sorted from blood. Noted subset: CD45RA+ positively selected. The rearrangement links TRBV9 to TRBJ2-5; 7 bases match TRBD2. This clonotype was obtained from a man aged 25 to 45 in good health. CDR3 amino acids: CASSRGGGWETQYF. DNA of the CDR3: TGTGCCAGCAGCAGAGGCGGGGGTTGGGAGACCCAGTACTTC.